The 5 T cell receptor beta chains presented below share a single source sample, sequenced in a study of blood T cell dynamics during melanoma immunotherapy (dated by TCRdb to 2018 to 2021). The library was built by means of the immunoSEQ multiplex PCR assay. Imported from immuneACCESS, the table was reduced by TCRdb to in-frame sequences with V and J called. These copies leave out some clones; in studies compared against another copy, an unresolved V gene accounts for under half, and the cause of the remainder is not known. The sample table holds over 8,000 clones, of which approximately 86% were seen once. More than 4% of the sample belongs to the ten largest clones. Read against the paper, the sample's time point label means: week 3, after first cycle of checkpoint inhibitor. The input for sequencing was blood, taken from a patient treated with checkpoint blockade. Receptor source: a human donor with melanoma.

The V gene is TRBV5-5, the J gene TRBJ1-2; the D is unclear. The CDR3 has 14 amino acids. Germline V gives CDR1 SGHKS, CDR2 YYEKEE (reference sequence). V lost 2 bases to trimming and J lost 0 bases, with 8 bases between them. The CDR3 nucleotides are TGTGCCAGCAGCTTCCAGACCCCTAACTATGGCTACACCTTC. As protein: CASSFQTPNYGYTF. The full variable domain, completed using reference TRBV5-5 and TRBJ1-2, is DAGVTQSPTHLIKTRGQQVTLRCSPISGHKSVSWYQQVLGQGPQFIFQYYEKEERGRGNFPDRFSARQFPNYSSELNVNALLLGDSALYLCASSFQTPNYGYTFGSGTRLTVV.

This clone was picked up one time. V and J are TRBV7-2 and TRBJ1-6, with TRBD1 matching 8 bases. J gave up 7 bases and V 5 bases, and 4 bases lay outside the gene matches. Germline V lookup: CDR1 SGHTA, CDR2 FQGNSA. The CDR3 runs 14 residues. The CDR3 DNA reads as TGTGCCAGCAGCGCCGACAGGGGAAATTCACCCCTCCACTTT. The encoded protein is CASSADRGNSPLHF.

The chain combines TRBV28 with TRBJ2-3; a possible D gene is TRBD2 (6 bases). CDR1 MDHEN and CDR2 SYDVKM come from the germline V gene. V was shortened by 2 bases and J by 0 bases, with 12 bases between the two germline ends. CDR3 length equals 16 residues. For the CDR3, the DNA is TGTGCCAGCAGTTTAGGTGCTAGCGCTAGCACAGATACGCAGTATTTT. This codes for CASSLGASASTDTQYF.

The V gene is TRBV7-9, the J gene TRBJ2-7; no reliable D call. V shed 5 bases and J shed 6 bases, with 11 bases lying between them. Germline V CDR1 and CDR2: SEHNR, FQNEAQ (reference sequence). This CDR3 region has 12 residues. The DNA for the CDR3 is TGTGCCAGCAGCCGGGCCAAGGGCGAGCAGTACTTC. Its translation: CASSRAKGEQYF.

The V call is TRBV28, the J call TRBJ1-2; D is ambiguous. Trimming shortened V by 2 bases and J by 5 bases, and 12 bases separated the two germline ends. In germline, CDR1 is MDHEN, CDR2 SYDVKM. The CDR3 covers 14 residues. CDR3 loop: CASSLGGSGYGYTF. CDR3 bases: TGTGCCAGCAGTTTAGGAGGGTCCGGGTATGGCTACACCTTC.